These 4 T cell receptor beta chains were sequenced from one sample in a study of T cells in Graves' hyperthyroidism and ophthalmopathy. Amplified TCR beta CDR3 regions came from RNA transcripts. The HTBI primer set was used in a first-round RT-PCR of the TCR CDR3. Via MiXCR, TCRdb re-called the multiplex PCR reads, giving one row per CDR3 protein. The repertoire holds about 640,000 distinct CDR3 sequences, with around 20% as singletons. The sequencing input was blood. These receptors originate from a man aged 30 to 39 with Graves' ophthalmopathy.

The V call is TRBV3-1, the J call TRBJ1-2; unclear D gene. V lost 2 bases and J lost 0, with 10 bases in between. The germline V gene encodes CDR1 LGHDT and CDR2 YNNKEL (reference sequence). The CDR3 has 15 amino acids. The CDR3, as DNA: TGTGCCAGCAGCCAATCCTTCGGCACTAACTATGGCTACACCTTC. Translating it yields CASSQSFGTNYGYTF.

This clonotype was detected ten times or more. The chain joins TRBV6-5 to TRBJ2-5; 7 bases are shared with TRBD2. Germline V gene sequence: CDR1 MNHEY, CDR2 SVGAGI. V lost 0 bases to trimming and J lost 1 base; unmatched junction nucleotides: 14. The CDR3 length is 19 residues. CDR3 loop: CASSYSPPLFSGPQETQYF. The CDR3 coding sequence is TGTGCCAGCAGTTACTCTCCCCCCCTGTTTAGCGGGCCCCAAGAGACCCAGTACTTC.

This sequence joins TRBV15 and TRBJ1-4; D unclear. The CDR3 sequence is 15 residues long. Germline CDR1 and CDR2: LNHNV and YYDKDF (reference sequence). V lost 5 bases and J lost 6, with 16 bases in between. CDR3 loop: CATSRTSTGDEKLFF. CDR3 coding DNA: TGTGCCACCAGCCGGACCTCTACCGGGGATGAAAAACTGTTTTTT.

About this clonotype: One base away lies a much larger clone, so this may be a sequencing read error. In DNA form, the CDR3 reads TGTGCCTGCAGTTCCCTTCCGAGGGACAGGGGCTACGAGCAGTACTTC. Its translation is CACSSLPRDRGYEQYF. The chain has TRBV28 and TRBJ2-7; 10 nucleotides line up with TRBD1. The V gene's germline CDR1 is MDHEN and CDR2 SYDVKM. The CDR3 sequence is 16 residues long.